This T cell receptor beta chain stems from a study of CD4 T cells in relation to SARS-CoV-2 and coronaviruses. Overall study context: The HLA restriction of the shared crossreactive spike epitopes was mapped.

Overall study results and limits: In roughly 61% of donors, memory CD4+ clonotypes crossrecognized SARS-CoV-2 and at least one common cold coronavirus spike. This crossreactivity analysis covered spike protein alone, no other viral proteins.

Germline assignment: CDR1 MNHEY and CDR2 SVGAGI. The CDR3 length is 14 residues. Between the trimmed V and J ends, which lost 5 bases and 2 bases, there was a span of 13 bases. Measured with immunoSEQ multiplex PCR; TCRdb has only the in-frame clones, and not every one. The table lists about 40,000 clones, more than 65% of them singletons. This clone has just one count. The target antigen is unknown. The specimen was memory CD4+ T cells from PBMCs, cultured in vitro. This sequence was found in an adult with COVID-19. This rearrangement joins TRBV6-5 to TRBJ2-7, with D perhaps TRBD1 or TRBD2 (5 bases each). The CDR3 sequence: CASSPRDGAYEQYF. DNA for the CDR3: TGTGCCAGCAGTCCTCGGGACGGAGCCTACGAGCAGTACTTC.